These 14 T cell receptor beta chains originate from one sample sequenced in a study of OX40 agonist ivuxolimab in advanced cancers. The repertoire was sequenced with immunoSEQ multiplex PCR; TCRdb's copy has only in-frame clones and lacks some. Of roughly 82,000 clones listed, over 65% are singletons. Here the sequenced sample was CD4+ or CD8+ T cells sorted from blood, taken in a trial of the OX40 agonist ivuxolimab. Source of these receptors: an adult with an advanced solid tumor such as melanoma, head and neck, liver or kidney cancer.

V is TRBV5-6 and J is TRBJ2-2, with a weak D call TRBD1 (6 bases). The CDR3 sequence is 17 residues long. Germline lookup yields CDR1 SGHDT and CDR2 YYEEEE. The V end lost 6 bases, the J end lost 1 base, and 19 bases lay between the germline ends. The CDR3 spells CASTSTIRGQNTGELFF. The CDR3 DNA reads TGTGCCAGCACCTCGACTATCAGGGGACAGAACACCGGGGAGCTGTTTTTT.

J is TRBJ2-7 and V is TRBV2; the D gene could be TRBD1 or TRBD2 (5 bases each). V gave up 8 bases and J gave up 3 bases, with 14 bases separating them. The germline CDR1 and CDR2 sequences are SNHLY and FYNNEI. The CDR3 runs to 13 residues. Here the CDR3 DNA reads TGTGCCAGCGGAGGCACAGGCCGCTACGAGCAGTACTTC. It translates to CASGGTGRYEQYF. The full variable domain, in which reference TRBV2 and TRBJ2-7 provide the parts outside the CDR3, is EPEVTQTPSHQVTQMGQEVILRCVPISNHLYFYWYRQILGQKVEFLVSFYNNEISEKSEIFDDQFSVERPDGSNFTLKIRSTKLEDSAMYFCASGGTGRYEQYFGPGTRLTVT.

V gene TRBV6-5 combines with J gene TRBJ1-1; D unresolved. V was pared by 6 bases and J by 3 bases, with 5 bases between. Germline lookup yields CDR1 MNHEY and CDR2 SVGAGI. The CDR3 is 11 amino acids. This chain's CDR3 is CASRGHTEAFF. The CDR3, as DNA: TGTGCCAGCAGAGGGCACACTGAAGCTTTCTTT.

The chain joins TRBV29-1 to TRBJ1-2; D is unclear. Germline V gives CDR1 SQVTM, CDR2 ANQGSEA. The V and J ends lost 8 bases and 6 bases respectively, with 13 bases between them. The CDR3 has 11 residues. In DNA form, the CDR3 reads TGCAGCTCTCTGGAGGGCGATGGCTACACCTTC. It codes for CSSLEGDGYTF.

The V call is TRBV7-6, the J call TRBJ2-7, with 15 bases identical to TRBD2. The junction had 9 bases not matched to a gene; V was cut back by 0 bases and J by 0 bases. CDR3 length: 20 amino acids. Germline CDR1 SGHVS, CDR2 FNYEAQ. The CDR3: CASSLAAGLAGGRNSYEQYF. In DNA, the CDR3 is TGTGCCAGCAGCTTAGCGGCGGGACTAGCGGGGGGCCGGAACTCCTACGAGCAGTACTTC.

The CDR3 bases are TGTGCCAGCAGCTACAGGGGGGCTAGCACAGATACGCAGTATTTT. It yields the protein CASSYRGASTDTQYF. The gene calls are TRBV7-6 and TRBJ2-3, with TRBD1 matching over 8 bases. CDR1 and CDR2 from the germline V gene are SGHVS and FNYEAQ. The trim removed 4 bases at V and 0 bases at J, leaving 3 bases unmatched. The CDR3 has 15 amino acids.

The table lists this clone with a few counts. The rearrangement uses TRBV5-6 and TRBJ1-2; TRBD1 aligns across 7 bases. The CDR3 is 14 residues long. V trimming: 4 bases; J trimming: 7 bases; junction bases outside the gene matches: 10. Germline-derived CDR1 and CDR2 are SGHDT and YYEEEE. CDR3 protein: CASSPGQGVGGYTF. The DNA of the CDR3 is TGTGCCAGCAGCCCCGGGCAGGGGGTTGGTGGCTACACCTTC.

This chain joins TRBV10-3 and TRBJ2-7; D is ambiguous. The V and J ends lost 4 bases and 0 bases respectively, with 13 bases between them. Germline assignment: CDR1 ENHRY and CDR2 SYGVKD. CDR3 length: 15 amino acids. The DNA of the CDR3 is TGTGCCATCAGTGGGGTCAGCACCAGCTCCTACGAGCAGTACTTC. This codes for CAISGVSTSSYEQYF.

This clone was seen at least ten times. The chain links TRBV18 to TRBJ1-5; D is ambiguous. This CDR3 is built from 13 residues. V was trimmed by 2 bases and J by 5 bases, leaving 7 bases between them. Germline values: CDR1 KGHSH, CDR2 LQKENI. The CDR3 region is CASSPTADQPQHF. In DNA form, the CDR3 reads TGTGCCAGCTCACCAACCGCGGATCAGCCCCAGCATTTT.

This chain joins TRBV7-2 and TRBJ1-2; D perhaps matches TRBD1 (6 bases). Per the germline V gene, CDR1 is SGHTA and CDR2 is FQGNSA. Trimming took 6 bases from V and 1 from J, leaving 15 bases between them. The CDR3 loop spans 15 amino acids. Written as DNA, the CDR3 is TGTGCCAGCAGGGGAATTGGGGGGCTTAACTATGGCTACACCTTC. It yields the protein CASRGIGGLNYGYTF.

The chain has TRBV12-5 and TRBJ1-1, with D perhaps TRBD1 (5 bases). In germline, CDR1 is LGHNT, CDR2 FRNRAP. The V and J ends lost 0 bases and 7 bases respectively, with 9 bases between them. The CDR3 totals 13 residues. CDR3 region: CASGLVPGGEAFF. The CDR3 DNA reads as TGTGCTAGTGGTTTGGTACCTGGGGGTGAAGCTTTCTTT.

The chain joins TRBV7-2 to TRBJ1-2; D unclear. CDR3 size: 13 residues. Germline CDR1 is SGHTA and CDR2 is FQGNSA. V gave up 3 bases and J gave up 0 bases, with 5 bases separating them. DNA for the CDR3: TGTGCCAGCAGCTTTGGGGCTAACTATGGCTACACCTTC. It codes for CASSFGANYGYTF.

CDR3: CASRPMGVRAYEQYF. The DNA for the CDR3 is TGTGCCAGCAGGCCAATGGGGGTCCGCGCCTACGAGCAGTACTTC. The J gene is TRBJ2-7, the V gene TRBV5-5; TRBD1 or TRBD2 may be the D gene (5 bases each). Trimming left V 5 bases short and J 2 bases short, with 17 bases between. The CDR3 is made up of 15 amino acids. Germline V CDR1 and CDR2: SGHKS, YYEKEE (reference sequence).

The chain links TRBV6-1 to TRBJ2-3, with D maybe TRBD2 (5 bases). The germline V and J ends were trimmed by 7 bases and 3 bases, with 11 bases remaining between them. The CDR3 loop spans 13 amino acids. CDR1 MNHNS and CDR2 SASEGT come from the germline V gene. This chain's CDR3 is CASIRETTDTQYF. The CDR3 DNA follows: TGTGCCAGCATCCGGGAAACTACAGATACGCAGTATTTT.